One TCR beta chain is described in this entry. The antigen is unknown. From germline, CDR1 is SGHDN and CDR2 FVKESK. The CDR3 consists of 16 residues. With 1 base removed from V and 0 bases from J, the gap between germline ends came to 10 bases. This entry comes from a study of cytomegalovirus exposure and HLA in healthy donors. The wider study: Earlier, about 180 million T cells were analyzed, and fewer than 120 million unique TCR beta sequences were found among them.

Primers included in the PCR were 60 Vbeta and 13 Jbeta primers. Assay used: immunoSEQ multiplex PCR; TCRdb lists only in-frame clones, some missing. The specimen's table records around 44,000 clones. Study results and limitations: Previously analyzed data showed that most TCR beta V segments were productive at a frequency of about 90% or about 30%. 87-base-pair reads could not separate some V segments, including TRBV6-2 and TRBV6-3.

Source material: PBMCs. The chain is built from TRBV14 and TRBJ2-1, with D uncertain. This sequence was found in a male donor in good health and CMV-seropositive. DNA of the CDR3: TGTGCCAGCAGCCAAGGGTCGCACTTCTCCTACAATGAGCAGTTCTTC. It translates to CASSQGSHFSYNEQFF.